Each of the 26 T cell receptor beta chains below was sequenced from the same sample in a study of T-cell reconstitution after alpha-beta-depleted transplantation in children. Preparation of the TCRbeta library used unique molecular identifiers. TCRdb re-analysed the PCR reads in MiXCR, keeping a single row per CDR3 protein. In the table there are just under 550,000 distinct CDR3 sequences, 18% of which are singletons. Sequences were derived from PBMCs from the stem cell graft donor, sampled from the stem cell graft. The receptors shown here come from a human donor who donated a stem cell graft to a child with acute lymphoblastic leukemia.

The gene calls are TRBV18 and TRBJ2-7; D tentatively reads TRBD1 or TRBD2 (5 bases each). Trimming cost V 4 bases and J 2 bases, with 15 bases left between them. CDR1 is KGHSH and CDR2 is LQKENI in the germline V gene. This CDR3 is 15 amino acids long. The CDR3 protein is CASSLQEAGPYEQYF. CDR3 bases: TGTGCCAGCTCACTACAGGAGGCAGGCCCCTACGAGCAGTACTTC.

J is TRBJ1-1 and V is TRBV7-9, with D maybe TRBD1 (6 bases). V was trimmed by 11 bases and J by 0 bases, leaving 10 bases between them. Germline V CDR1 and CDR2: SEHNR, FQNEAQ (reference sequence). The CDR3 sequence is 12 residues long. This CDR3 reads CASGDMNTEAFF. The DNA for the CDR3 is TGTGCCTCCGGGGACATGAACACTGAAGCTTTCTTT.

The CDR3 region is CASSELQGLSYEQYF. CDR3 nucleotides: TGTGCCAGCAGTGAATTGCAGGGCCTCTCCTACGAGCAGTACTTC. The chain recombines TRBV25-1 with TRBJ2-7; D might be TRBD1 (5 bases). The CDR3 covers 15 residues. Germline V gene lookup returns CDR1 MGHDK and CDR2 SYGVNS. Trimming took 1 base from V and 0 from J, leaving 10 bases between them.

The chain joins TRBV11-2 to TRBJ2-7; D remains unclear. Germline-derived CDR1 and CDR2 are SGHAT and FQNNGV. The CDR3 is 13 residues long. V was cut by 5 bases and J by 6 bases, with 14 bases left in between. CDR3 nucleotide sequence: TGTGCCAGCAGCCCGCCCAAGGGCGCCGAGCAGTACTTC. Translation: CASSPPKGAEQYF.

This clonotype has more than one count but fewer than ten. The CDR3 DNA reads as TGTGCCAGCAGCAAAAGGCAGACTTCAGGGGAGACCCAGTACTTC. Translated: CASSKRQTSGETQYF. The chain uses TRBV21-1 and TRBJ2-5; the listed D gene, TRBD1, was not tested against the DNA. TRBV21-1 has pseudogene status. The CDR3 is 15 amino acids.

The V call is TRBV20-1, the J call TRBJ2-6, with D perhaps given as TRBD1 or TRBD2 (5 bases each). Trimming removed 6 bases from V and 3 bases from J, with 12 bases in between. Germline V CDR1 and CDR2: DFQATT, SNEGSKA (reference sequence). This CDR3 has 14 amino acids. In DNA form, the CDR3 reads TGCAGTGCCGCCCCGGGGCATGGGGCCAACGTCCTGACTTTC. Protein: CSAAPGHGANVLTF.

V usage is TRBV20-1 and J usage is TRBJ1-5; D perhaps matches TRBD1 (6 bases). The CDR3 is made up of 15 amino acids. Germline loops: CDR1 DFQATT, CDR2 SNEGSKA (reference sequence). V lost 3 bases, J lost 3 bases, and 15 bases lay in between. CDR3 residues: CSASGGPLDNQPQHF. DNA of the CDR3: TGCAGTGCTAGTGGGGGGCCCTTGGACAATCAGCCCCAGCATTTT.

This clonotype came up a few times. The genes are TRBV10-3 and TRBJ2-7, with 9 nucleotides matching TRBD1. The ends lost 0 bases at V and 2 bases at J; junction bases unmatched: 2. The CDR3 is made up of 15 amino acids. CDR1 is ENHRY, CDR2 SYGVKD, per germline. In nucleotides, the CDR3 is TGTGCCATCAGTGAGTCGGGACAGGGTACCTACGAGCAGTACTTC. Amino acid sequence: CAISESGQGTYEQYF.

This clonotype appeared a few times. This chain joins TRBV20-1 and TRBJ2-3; the match to TRBD2 covers 10 bases. Germline trimming cut 5 bases from V and 5 bases from J; bases unmatched to any gene: 7. CDR1 is DFQATT, CDR2 SNEGSKA, per germline (reference sequence). This CDR3 is built from 14 residues. CDR3 DNA: TGCAGTGCTCCACTAGCGGGGTTGGGAGATACGCAGTATTTT. This translates into CSAPLAGLGDTQYF.

This clonotype was seen a single time. The final CDR3 position lacks the conserved phenylalanine or tryptophan, pointing to a likely read error. This chain connects TRBV10-1 to TRBJ2-3; 12 bases align to TRBD2. The V and J ends lost 6 bases and 2 bases, in that order; junction bases with no gene match: 3. Germline V lookup: CDR1 WNHNN, CDR2 SYGVQD (reference sequence). The CDR3 covers 15 residues. Here the CDR3 DNA reads TGCGCCAGCAGAAGACTAGCGGGAGACACAGATACGCAGTATTCT. Residues: CASRRLAGDTDTQYS.

The rearrangement links TRBV27 to TRBJ2-5; D not resolved. CDR1 is MNHEY and CDR2 is SMNVEV in the germline V gene (reference sequence). The CDR3 has 13 amino acids. Deletions cut 4 bases from V and 1 base from J, with 7 bases between. CDR3: CASSSAVQETQYF. The CDR3 bases are TGTGCCAGCAGTTCCGCGGTCCAAGAGACCCAGTACTTC.

This chain links TRBV29-1 with TRBJ1-1; the D gene is possibly TRBD1 (6 bases). Trimming took off 6 bases at V and 0 bases at J, with 11 bases between the two ends. This CDR3 is built from 13 residues. CDR1 is SQVTM, CDR2 ANQGSEA, per germline. CDR3 sequence: CSVGAELNTEAFF. The CDR3 nucleotides are TGCAGCGTGGGGGCGGAATTGAACACTGAAGCTTTCTTT. The full variable domain, in which reference TRBV29-1 and TRBJ1-1 provide the parts outside the CDR3, is SAVISQKPSRDICQRGTSLTIQCQVDSQVTMMFWYRQQPGQSLTLIATANQGSEATYESGFVIDKFPISRPNLTFSTLTVSNMSPEDSSIYLCSVGAELNTEAFFGQGTRLTVV.

This chain connects TRBV27 to TRBJ2-1, with D unclear. The CDR3 consists of 15 residues. With 3 bases removed from V and 6 bases from J, the gap between germline ends came to 15 bases. CDR1 and CDR2 from the germline V gene are MNHEY and SMNVEV (reference sequence). The chain's CDR3 is CASSFFPDLGNEQFF. The CDR3 nucleotides are TGTGCCAGCAGTTTTTTCCCCGACCTGGGCAATGAGCAGTTCTTC.

This chain connects TRBV4-1 to TRBJ2-7, with 9 bases that match TRBD2. The CDR3 totals 17 residues. Germline CDR1 MGHRA, CDR2 YSYEKL. The trim removed 2 bases at V and 2 bases at J, leaving 10 bases unmatched. CDR3 amino acids: CASSQLLTSGSTYEQYF. The DNA of the CDR3 is TGCGCCAGCAGCCAACTGCTGACTAGCGGAAGTACCTACGAGCAGTACTTC.

The rearrangement uses TRBV7-9 and TRBJ2-7; D gene unclear. The V gene lost 4 bases and the J gene lost 4 bases, with 8 bases spanning the gap. Germline CDR1 and CDR2: SEHNR and FQNEAQ (reference sequence). The CDR3 length is 12 residues. CDR3 coding DNA: TGTGCCAGCAGCTCCGTGGGATACGAGCAGTACTTC. Protein: CASSSVGYEQYF. The full variable domain, in which reference TRBV7-9 and TRBJ2-7 provide the parts outside the CDR3, is DTGVSQNPRHKITKRGQNVTFRCDPISEHNRLYWYRQTLGQGPEFLTYFQNEAQLEKSRLLSDRFSAERPKGSFSTLEIQRTEQGDSAMYLCASSSVGYEQYFGPGTRLTVT.

This chain links TRBV5-1 with TRBJ2-3; D ambiguous. CDR1 is SGHRS and CDR2 is YFSETQ in the germline V gene. The CDR3 runs to 14 residues. Trimming removed 2 bases from V and 2 bases from J, with 9 bases in between. DNA of the CDR3: TGCGCCAGCAGCTTCGGCGGTACCACAGATACGCAGTATTTT. It codes for CASSFGGTTDTQYF. The full variable domain, with the rest looked up from reference TRBV5-1 and TRBJ2-3, is KAGVTQTPRYLIKTRGQQVTLSCSPISGHRSVSWYQQTPGQGLQFLFEYFSETQRNKGNFPGRFSGRQFSNSRSEMNVSTLELGDSALYLCASSFGGTTDTQYFGPGTRLTVL.

V and J are TRBV6-1 and TRBJ2-5, with D tentatively TRBD1 (7 bases). The ends were cut back, 4 bases at V and 5 bases at J, with 17 bases in the middle. CDR1 and CDR2 from the germline V gene are MNHNS and SASEGT. The CDR3 is 15 amino acids. This CDR3 reads CASSGGRGARETQYF. The CDR3 bases are TGTGCCAGCAGTGGGGGCAGGGGGGCACGGGAGACCCAGTACTTC.

This clonotype was counted between two and nine times. V and J are TRBV4-1 and TRBJ2-7; the match to TRBD1 covers 8 bases. This CDR3 comprises 18 residues. J was trimmed by 0 bases and V by 3 bases; bases with no gene match: 13. The germline gives CDR1 MGHRA, CDR2 YSYEKL. The CDR3 DNA sequence: TGCGCCAGCAGCCATCAAACCCCGGACAGGGTAAGCTCCTACGAGCAGTACTTC. Residues: CASSHQTPDRVSSYEQYF.

The chain links TRBV28 to TRBJ2-5; 9 bases line up with TRBD1. This CDR3 spans 16 amino acids. Germline V gives CDR1 MDHEN, CDR2 SYDVKM. With 5 bases clipped from V and 5 bases from J, the junction kept 12 bases outside the gene matches. Here the CDR3 DNA reads TGTGCCAGCAGTCCCGACTCCGGGACAGGGTTTGAGACCCAGTACTTC. It is translated as CASSPDSGTGFETQYF.

This clonotype has a handful of counts. J is TRBJ1-3 and V is TRBV7-2; 8 bases are a match to TRBD1. This CDR3 spans 13 amino acids. Germline assignment: CDR1 SGHTA and CDR2 FQGNSA. After removal of 6 bases from V and 2 bases from J, the junction contained 0 bases not matched to a gene. CDR3 residues: CASRTGAGNTIYF. Here the CDR3 DNA reads TGTGCCAGCAGGACAGGGGCTGGAAACACCATATATTTT.

The rearrangement joins TRBV18 to TRBJ2-1, with 9 nucleotides matching TRBD1. J lost 8 bases, V lost 6 bases, and 11 bases had no gene match. This CDR3 is built from 15 residues. CDR1 is KGHSH, CDR2 LQKENI, per germline. The DNA of the CDR3 is TGTGCCAGCTCGGGGCCGCAACAGGGGGCCTATGAGCAGTTCTTC. Encoded protein: CASSGPQQGAYEQFF.

The rearrangement joins TRBV19 to TRBJ2-7, with TRBD2 matching 11 bases. Per the germline V gene, CDR1 is LNHDA and CDR2 is SQIVND (reference sequence). The junction had 8 bases not matched to a gene; V was cut back by 8 bases and J by 2 bases. The CDR3 sequence is 15 residues long. CDR3 in DNA: TGTGCCAGTGGACTAGCGGGTCTGGGGCCCTACGAGCAGTACTTC. Protein product: CASGLAGLGPYEQYF.

This clonotype showed up many times. The chain recombines TRBV20-1 with TRBJ1-2; 9 nucleotides match TRBD1. The CDR3 is 11 residues long. From germline, CDR1 is DFQATT and CDR2 SNEGSKA (reference sequence). CDR3 region: CRADRGGGYTF. CDR3 in DNA: TGCAGAGCGGACAGGGGAGGTGGCTACACCTTC.

The chain recombines TRBV12-3 or TRBV12-4 with TRBJ2-5; D remains unclear. Trimming removed 1 base at V and 4 bases at J, with 10 bases between. The CDR3 covers 14 residues. This chain's CDR3 is CASSLGAVRETQYF. The CDR3 DNA reads as TGTGCCAGCAGTTTAGGGGCAGTGAGAGAGACCCAGTACTTC.

This clonotype was detected only a few times. The chain employs TRBV5-6 and TRBJ2-7; 7 bases agree with TRBD1. The CDR3 totals 13 residues. The V segment lost 3 bases and the J segment 5 bases; nucleotides outside the gene matches: 5. The germline V gene encodes CDR1 SGHDT and CDR2 YYEEEE. CDR3 sequence: CASSSGQPHEQYF. DNA for the CDR3: TGTGCCAGCAGCTCGGGACAGCCTCACGAGCAGTACTTC.

This clonotype appeared a few times. The gene calls are TRBV9 and TRBJ2-1, with 9 bases fitting TRBD2. CDR1 is SGDLS, CDR2 YYNGEE, per germline. CDR3 length: 16 residues. J lost 4 bases, V lost 0 bases, and 5 bases had no gene match. The CDR3 nucleotides are TGTGCCAGCAGCGTAGATGAGCGGGAGGTATACAATGAGCAGTTCTTC. Its protein product is CASSVDEREVYNEQFF. Drawing the rest from reference TRBV9 and TRBJ2-1, the complete variable domain is DSGVTQTPKHLITATGQRVTLRCSPRSGDLSVYWYQQSLDQGLQFLIQYYNGEERAKGNILERFSAQQFPDLHSELNLSSLELGDSALYFCASSVDEREVYNEQFFGPGTRLTVL.